The sequence of this T cell receptor beta chain was determined in a study of T cell responses to AZD1222 COVID-19 vaccine. Study context: Second-dose intervals near 4 or 12 weeks were combined.

As concerns this clone: The antigen remains undetermined.

Whole-study results and caveats: An increase in Spike-specific TCR breadth and depth was observed after two AZD1222 doses. No repertoire was sampled before or during the peak T cell response, only after it. Baseline seropositives among AZD1222 recipients totaled only five or six.

This CDR3 is 15 amino acids long. The J segment lost 2 bases and the V segment lost 4 bases, leaving 7 bases of the junction unmatched. Germline V lookup: CDR1 LNHDA, CDR2 SQIVND (reference sequence). Sequenced by immunoSEQ multiplex PCR; TCRdb stores in-frame clones only, minus some. The sample lists 130,000 to 150,000 clones, 80% to 90% occurring once. The source of this sequence is an adult in good health. The chain is built from TRBV19 and TRBJ1-1; 7 nucleotides agree with TRBD1. The input for sequencing was peripheral blood, taken on day 0 of AZD1222 vaccination. CDR3 DNA sequence: TGTGCCAGTAGTAGGGACCGACAGGGAAACACTGAAGCTTTCTTT. It is translated as CASSRDRQGNTEAFF.